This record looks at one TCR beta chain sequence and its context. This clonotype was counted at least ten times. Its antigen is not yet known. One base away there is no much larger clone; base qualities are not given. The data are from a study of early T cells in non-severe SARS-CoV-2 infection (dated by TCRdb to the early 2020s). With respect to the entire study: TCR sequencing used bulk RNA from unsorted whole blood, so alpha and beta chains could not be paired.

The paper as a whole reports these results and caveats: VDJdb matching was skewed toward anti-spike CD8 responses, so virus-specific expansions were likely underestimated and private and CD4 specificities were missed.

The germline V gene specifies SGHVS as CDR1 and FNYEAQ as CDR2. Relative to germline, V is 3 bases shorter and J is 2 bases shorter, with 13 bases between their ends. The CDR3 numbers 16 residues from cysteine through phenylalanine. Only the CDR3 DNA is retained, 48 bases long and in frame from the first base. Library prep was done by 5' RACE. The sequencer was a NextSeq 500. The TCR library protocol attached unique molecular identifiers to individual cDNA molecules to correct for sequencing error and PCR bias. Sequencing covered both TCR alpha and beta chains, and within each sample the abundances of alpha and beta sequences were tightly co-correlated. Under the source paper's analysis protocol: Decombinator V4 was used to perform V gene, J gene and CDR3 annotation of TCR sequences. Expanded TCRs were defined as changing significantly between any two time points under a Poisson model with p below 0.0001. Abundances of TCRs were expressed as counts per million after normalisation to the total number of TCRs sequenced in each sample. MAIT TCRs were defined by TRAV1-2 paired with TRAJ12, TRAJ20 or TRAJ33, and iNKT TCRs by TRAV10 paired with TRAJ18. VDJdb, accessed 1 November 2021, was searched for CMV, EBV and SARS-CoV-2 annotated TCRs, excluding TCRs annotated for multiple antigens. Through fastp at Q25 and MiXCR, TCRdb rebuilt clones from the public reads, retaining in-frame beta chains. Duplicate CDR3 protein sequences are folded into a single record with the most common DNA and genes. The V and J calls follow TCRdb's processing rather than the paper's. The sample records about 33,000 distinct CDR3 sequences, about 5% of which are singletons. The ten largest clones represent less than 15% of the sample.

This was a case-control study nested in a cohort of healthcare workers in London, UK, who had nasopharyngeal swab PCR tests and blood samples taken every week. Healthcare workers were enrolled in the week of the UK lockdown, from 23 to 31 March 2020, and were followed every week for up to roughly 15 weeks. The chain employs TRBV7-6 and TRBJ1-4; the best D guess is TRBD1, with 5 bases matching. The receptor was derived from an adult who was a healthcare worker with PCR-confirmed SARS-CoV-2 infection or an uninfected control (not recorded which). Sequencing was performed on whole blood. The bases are TGTGCCAGCAGCTTGGGGACGCTCGGGACTAATGAAAAACTGTTTTTT. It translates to CASSLGTLGTNEKLFF.